This T cell receptor beta chain originates from a study of T cells after yellow fever vaccination. About the study: Those fractions that held only low numbers of cells were prepared using the SMART-Seq v4 Ultra Low Input RNA kit.

General study findings and limits: FACS-sorted repertoires could harbor abundant contaminating bulk-population clonotypes.

V lost 1 base to trimming and J lost 2 bases, with 12 bases between them. The CDR3 is 15 residues long. Per the germline V gene, CDR1 is SGHAT and CDR2 is FQNNGV. This clonotype was recorded many times. Its antigen is as yet unknown. As TCR cDNA was made by 5'RACE template switching, a universal primer site and UMIs were added. TCRdb ran MiXCR on the 5' RACE reads and lists one entry per CDR3 protein. The sample holds 250,000 to 400,000 distinct CDR3 sequences, 3.5% to 5% seen once. This chain joins TRBV11-2 and TRBJ2-7, with D possibly matching TRBD2 (5 bases). The sequence derives from a man between 18 and 29 years old who received the YFV17D yellow fever vaccine. Sequencing was performed on PBMCs, taken 15 days after the yellow fever booster vaccination. The CDR3 DNA sequence: TGTGCCAGCAGCTTAGGGGGAGCTCCGACCTACGAGCAGTACGTC. As protein: CASSLGGAPTYEQYV.